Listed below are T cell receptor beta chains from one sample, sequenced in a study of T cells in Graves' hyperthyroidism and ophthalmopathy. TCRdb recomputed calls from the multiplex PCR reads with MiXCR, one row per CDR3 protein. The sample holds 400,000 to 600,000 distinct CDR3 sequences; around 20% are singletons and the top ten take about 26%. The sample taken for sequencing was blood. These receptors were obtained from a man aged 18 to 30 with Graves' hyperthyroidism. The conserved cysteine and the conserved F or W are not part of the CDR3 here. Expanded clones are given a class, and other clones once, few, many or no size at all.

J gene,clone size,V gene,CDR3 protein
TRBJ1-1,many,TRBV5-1,ASSLGGSTEAF
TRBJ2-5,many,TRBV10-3,AISEGGGVETQY
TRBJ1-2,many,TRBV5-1,ASTYGTDYGYT
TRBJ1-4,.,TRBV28,ASSARTAPNEKLF
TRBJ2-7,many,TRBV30,AWSPGGNEQY
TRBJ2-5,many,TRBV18,ASSPGQAQEETQY
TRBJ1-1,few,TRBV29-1,SVAGTAYEAF
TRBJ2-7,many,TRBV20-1,SAKGQGLYEQY
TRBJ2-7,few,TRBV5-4,ASSHGTNLLEQY
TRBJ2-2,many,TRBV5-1,ASSFTSGGTGELF
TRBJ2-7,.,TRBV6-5,ASSYSQSYEQY
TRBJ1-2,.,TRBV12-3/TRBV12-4,ASSSGGAFYGYT
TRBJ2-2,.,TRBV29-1,SVELRNTGELF
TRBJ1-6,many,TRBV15,ATSTWTGNSPLH